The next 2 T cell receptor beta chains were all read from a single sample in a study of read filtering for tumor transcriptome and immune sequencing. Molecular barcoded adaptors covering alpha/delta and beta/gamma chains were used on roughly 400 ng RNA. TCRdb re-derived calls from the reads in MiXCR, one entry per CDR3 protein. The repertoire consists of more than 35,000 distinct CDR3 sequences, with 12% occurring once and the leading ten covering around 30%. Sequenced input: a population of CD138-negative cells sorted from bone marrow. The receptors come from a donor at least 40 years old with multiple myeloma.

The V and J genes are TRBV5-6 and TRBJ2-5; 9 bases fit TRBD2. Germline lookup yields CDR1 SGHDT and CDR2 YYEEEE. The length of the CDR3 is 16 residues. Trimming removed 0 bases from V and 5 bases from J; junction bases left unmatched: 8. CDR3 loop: CASSLDGRGGLETQYF. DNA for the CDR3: TGTGCCAGCAGCTTGGATGGGCGGGGGGGCCTTGAGACCCAGTACTTC.

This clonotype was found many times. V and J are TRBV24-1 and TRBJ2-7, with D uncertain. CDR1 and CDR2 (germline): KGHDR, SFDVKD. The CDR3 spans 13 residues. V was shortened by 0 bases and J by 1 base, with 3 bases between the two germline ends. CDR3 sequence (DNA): TGTGCCACCAGTGATTTGACTTCCTACGAGCAGTACTTC. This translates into CATSDLTSYEQYF.